One and the same sample provided the 24 T cell receptor beta chains below, sequenced in a study of T cells in Graves' hyperthyroidism and ophthalmopathy. Researchers amplified the TCR beta CDR3 regions from RNA transcripts. First-round RT-PCR with HTBI primers amplified the TCR CDR3 region. TCRdb re-analysed the multiplex PCR reads in MiXCR, keeping a single row per CDR3 protein. The sample gives a few hundred thousand distinct CDR3 sequences, about 15% of which show up once; about 31% is in the top ten. The specimen sequenced was blood. These receptors all come from a woman between 25 and 40 years old with Graves' hyperthyroidism.

This clonotype was observed a few times. The V call is TRBV5-6, the J call TRBJ2-1; 7 positions match TRBD2. The CDR3 runs 15 residues. Germline V CDR1 and CDR2: SGHDT, YYEEEE. The V segment lost 2 bases and the J segment 9 bases; nucleotides outside the gene matches: 11. The CDR3 DNA reads TGTGCCAGCAGCTTTACTAGCGAGAGGACAATTGAGCAGTTCTTC. This sequence encodes CASSFTSERTIEQFF. The entire variable domain, with the rest obtained from reference TRBV5-6 and TRBJ2-1, is as follows: DAGVTQSPTHLIKTRGQQVTLRCSPKSGHDTVSWYQQALGQGPQFIFQYYEEEERQRGNFPDRFSGHQFPNYSSELNVNALLLGDSALYLCASSFTSERTIEQFFGPGTRLTVL.

This clonotype has a handful of counts. The chain recombines TRBV4-1 with TRBJ1-5; no firm D call. The germline V gene has CDR1 MGHRA and CDR2 YSYEKL. Trimming took 3 bases from V and 3 from J, leaving 12 bases between them. This CDR3 spans 15 amino acids. The CDR3 sequence is CASSQGTINNQPQHF. The DNA of the CDR3 is TGCGCCAGCAGCCAGGGAACGATAAACAATCAGCCCCAGCATTTT.

This clonotype was found many times. The V call is TRBV12-3 or TRBV12-4, the J call TRBJ1-1; 9 nucleotides align to TRBD1. With 1 base clipped from V and 4 bases from J, the junction kept 4 bases outside the gene matches. This CDR3 has 15 residues. The CDR3 sequence: CASSLDGQGLTEAFF. The CDR3 region has the DNA TGTGCCAGCAGTTTAGACGGACAGGGGCTCACTGAAGCTTTCTTT.

The chain recombines TRBV9 with TRBJ2-1; D remains ambiguous. With 4 bases removed from V and 2 bases from J, the gap between germline ends came to 13 bases. The CDR3 consists of 15 residues. Looked up from germline, CDR1 is SGDLS and CDR2 is YYNGEE. For the CDR3, the DNA is TGTGCCAGCAGCTTGGATCAGTGGCCCTACAATGAGCAGTTCTTC. Its protein is CASSLDQWPYNEQFF.

This clonotype was detected a few times. The chain recombines TRBV28 with TRBJ2-4; TRBD2 matches at 11 bases. Losses at the gene ends were 3 bases for V and 1 base for J; bases not matched to a gene: 11. This CDR3 is 19 amino acids long. In germline, CDR1 is MDHEN, CDR2 SYDVKM. CDR3 in DNA: TGTGCCAGCAGTTTGGGCCTCCTTAGCGGGAGGGACGCCAAAAACATTCAGTACTTC. The encoded protein is CASSLGLLSGRDAKNIQYF.

The chain has TRBV19 and TRBJ2-7; TRBD2 is a possible D gene (5 bases). The ends were cut back, 3 bases at V and 2 bases at J, with 17 bases in the middle. Germline V CDR1 and CDR2: LNHDA, SQIVND (reference sequence). The CDR3 consists of 16 residues. CDR3 coding DNA: TGTGCCAGTAGTATGGACTTAGCGTCCCTAACCTACGAGCAGTACTTC. It codes for CASSMDLASLTYEQYF.

This clonotype showed up just a few times. The chain carries TRBV5-1 and TRBJ1-5; perhaps TRBD1 as D (6 bases). Germline CDR1 reads SGHRS; CDR2 reads YFSETQ. The CDR3 totals 15 residues. V was cut by 4 bases and J by 4 bases, with 15 bases left in between. The CDR3 coding sequence is TGCGCCAGCAGCCCCGGTGGGGGGGCGAATCAGCCCCAGCATTTT. Amino acids: CASSPGGGANQPQHF.

The rearrangement links TRBV5-5 to TRBJ2-3; D uncertain. The CDR3 totals 14 residues. Germline V gives CDR1 SGHKS, CDR2 YYEKEE (reference sequence). Trimming stripped 0 bases from V and 7 bases from J, with 12 bases between. CDR3 DNA: TGTGCCAGCAGCTTGGAACTCGACGACTATACGCAGTATTTT. Translation: CASSLELDDYTQYF.

This clonotype was seen many times. CDR3 coding DNA: TGTGCCAGCCGTCAGCGGGAGGCCCAAGAGACCCAGTACTTC. It specifies CASRQREAQETQYF. The chain links TRBV18 to TRBJ2-5; 9 bases line up with TRBD2. The germline V gene encodes CDR1 KGHSH and CDR2 LQKENI. The length of the CDR3 is 14 residues. J lost 1 base, V lost 8 bases, and 5 bases had no gene match.

This clonotype was counted between two and nine times. V is TRBV10-3 and J is TRBJ2-2; D is perhaps TRBD1 or TRBD2 (5 bases each). V dropped 8 bases and J dropped 4 bases, with 14 bases sitting between them. Germline V gene data show CDR1 as ENHRY and CDR2 as SYGVKD. CDR3 size: 14 residues. CDR3 protein: CAIGLSGTTGELFF. CDR3 DNA sequence: TGTGCCATCGGCCTTTCGGGGACCACCGGGGAGCTGTTTTTT.

In its sample, this clonotype was seen many times. The chain uses TRBV27 and TRBJ2-3; 7 positions match TRBD2. Looked up from germline, CDR1 is MNHEY and CDR2 is SMNVEV (reference sequence). This CDR3 comprises 18 residues. The ends lost 1 base at V and 0 bases at J; junction bases unmatched: 10. CDR3 sequence (DNA): TGTGCCAGCAGTTTATTTTTTTTGCGGGGGAAGAGCACAGATACGCAGTATTTT. Translation: CASSLFFLRGKSTDTQYF.

Ten or more counts support this clonotype. The gene calls are TRBV28 and TRBJ2-1; 7 positions agree with TRBD2. The germline CDR1 and CDR2 sequences are MDHEN and SYDVKM. The CDR3 loop spans 14 amino acids. Losses at the gene ends were 8 bases for V and 0 bases for J; bases not matched to a gene: 4. DNA of the CDR3: TGTGCCAGCTTAGCGGGTACCTCCTACAATGAGCAGTTCTTC. Its translation: CASLAGTSYNEQFF.

In its sample, this clonotype was seen many times. This sequence joins TRBV7-2 and TRBJ1-2, with TRBD1 matching 8 bases. Germline V gene data show CDR1 as SGHTA and CDR2 as FQGNSA. This CDR3 region has 15 residues. V was pared by 4 bases and J by 4 bases, with 8 bases of the junction left unmatched. CDR3 bases: TGTGCCAGCAGCTACGGGACAGGACTCCTCTATGGCTACACCTTC. Translated: CASSYGTGLLYGYTF.

About this clonotype itself: This may be a read error, as it is one base from a much larger clone. The chain has TRBV30 and TRBJ2-7; possible D gene TRBD1, 5 bases. The CDR3 loop spans 12 amino acids. Germline-derived CDR1 and CDR2 are GTSNPN and SVGIG (reference sequence). Trimming took 7 bases from V and 0 from J, leaving 10 bases between them. DNA for the CDR3: TGTGCCTTGACAGTGAACTCCTACGAGCAGTACTTC. Protein sequence: CALTVNSYEQYF.

This clonotype was found many times. This sequence joins TRBV5-8 and TRBJ2-1; TRBD2 agrees at 12 bases. The CDR3 runs 17 residues. The ends lost 2 bases at V and 10 bases at J; junction bases unmatched: 13. Germline values: CDR1 SGHTS, CDR2 YDEGEE. Here the CDR3 DNA reads TGTGCCAGCAGCTTCGATCGACTAGCGGGAGTACGGCGAGAGCAGTTCTTC. Translation gives CASSFDRLAGVRREQFF.

This clonotype was counted at least ten times. V is TRBV30 and J is TRBJ1-5; possibly TRBD1 for D (5 bases). Germline V gene sequence: CDR1 GTSNPN, CDR2 SVGIG (reference sequence). The CDR3 runs 12 residues. V was trimmed by 8 bases and J by 0 bases, leaving 8 bases between them. The CDR3 loop is CAGGFSNQPQHF. DNA for the CDR3: TGTGCCGGGGGTTTTAGCAATCAGCCCCAGCATTTT.

This clonotype was found a few times. The chain recombines TRBV20-1 with TRBJ2-5; D is unclear. The CDR3 runs to 18 residues. Germline loops: CDR1 DFQATT, CDR2 SNEGSKA (reference sequence). Trimming shortened V by 0 bases and J by 7 bases, and 27 bases separated the two germline ends. CDR3 nucleotides: TGCAGTGCTAGAGATCCTCAAAGCGTCAGCCTCGGGTTTGGGACCCAGTACTTC. This gives the protein CSARDPQSVSLGFGTQYF.

This clonotype came up many times. This sequence joins TRBV6-1 and TRBJ1-2; a possible D gene is TRBD1 (5 bases). The CDR3 has 15 residues. Trimming stripped 3 bases from V and 6 bases from J, with 17 bases between. The V gene's germline CDR1 is MNHNS and CDR2 SASEGT. CDR3 bases: TGTGCCAGCAGTGAGAGGAATGGGGCATCGGATGGCTACACCTTC. It is translated as CASSERNGASDGYTF.

This clonotype was seen ten or more times. This chain links TRBV20-1 with TRBJ1-1; D is uncertain. Germline V gene data show CDR1 as DFQATT and CDR2 as SNEGSKA (reference sequence). V lost 1 base to trimming and J lost 1 base, with 10 bases between them. CDR3 length: 14 amino acids. This CDR3 is CSARGVPGNTEAFF. The CDR3 region has the DNA TGCAGTGCTAGAGGAGTCCCAGGGAACACTGAAGCTTTCTTT.

V and J are TRBV5-1 and TRBJ2-5, with TRBD1 matching over 7 bases. Germline trimming cut 6 bases from V and 5 bases from J; bases unmatched to any gene: 13. The CDR3 runs 15 residues. CDR1 and CDR2 (germline): SGHRS, YFSETQ. In DNA, the CDR3 is TGCGCCAGCACACGGACAGGAGAAACCGGGGAGACCCAGTACTTC. Translated: CASTRTGETGETQYF. Drawing the rest from reference TRBV5-1 and TRBJ2-5, the complete variable domain is KAGVTQTPRYLIKTRGQQVTLSCSPISGHRSVSWYQQTPGQGLQFLFEYFSETQRNKGNFPGRFSGRQFSNSRSEMNVSTLELGDSALYLCASTRTGETGETQYFGPGTRLLVL.

The chain recombines TRBV3-1 with TRBJ2-2; perhaps TRBD1 as D (5 bases). Germline lookup yields CDR1 LGHDT and CDR2 YNNKEL (reference sequence). The ends were cut back, 0 bases at V and 0 bases at J, with 8 bases in the middle. The CDR3 is 16 amino acids. Here the CDR3 DNA reads TGTGCCAGCAGCCAAGACCCCAGGGCGAACACCGGGGAGCTGTTTTTT. Its protein is CASSQDPRANTGELFF.

This clonotype turned up a few times. The chain is built from TRBV4-2 and TRBJ2-4, with D unresolved. The germline V gene has CDR1 LGHNA and CDR2 YNFKEQ. V lost 4 bases, J lost 0 bases, and 13 bases lay in between. This CDR3 has 16 residues. The CDR3 DNA reads as TGTGCCAGCAGCCCCGGCGGATCCCTAGCCAAAAACATTCAGTACTTC. Translating it yields CASSPGGSLAKNIQYF.

At least ten counts were recorded for this clonotype. The chain employs TRBV18 and TRBJ2-2, with TRBD1 as a possible D gene (6 bases). Looked up from germline, CDR1 is KGHSH and CDR2 is LQKENI. CDR3 length equals 15 residues. Trimming shortened V by 1 base and J by 2 bases, and 8 bases separated the two germline ends. In DNA form, the CDR3 reads TGTGCCAGCTCACCACGGGGGACAAACACCGGGGAGCTGTTTTTT. It translates to CASSPRGTNTGELFF.

This clonotype appeared many times. The chain combines TRBV12-3 or TRBV12-4 with TRBJ1-2, with D possibly matching TRBD1 (5 bases). The CDR3 runs 13 residues. Trimming took off 3 bases at V and 6 bases at J, with 11 bases between the two ends. DNA for the CDR3: TGTGCCAGCAGTTTTGGGGACCCCGATGGCTACACCTTC. It encodes CASSFGDPDGYTF.